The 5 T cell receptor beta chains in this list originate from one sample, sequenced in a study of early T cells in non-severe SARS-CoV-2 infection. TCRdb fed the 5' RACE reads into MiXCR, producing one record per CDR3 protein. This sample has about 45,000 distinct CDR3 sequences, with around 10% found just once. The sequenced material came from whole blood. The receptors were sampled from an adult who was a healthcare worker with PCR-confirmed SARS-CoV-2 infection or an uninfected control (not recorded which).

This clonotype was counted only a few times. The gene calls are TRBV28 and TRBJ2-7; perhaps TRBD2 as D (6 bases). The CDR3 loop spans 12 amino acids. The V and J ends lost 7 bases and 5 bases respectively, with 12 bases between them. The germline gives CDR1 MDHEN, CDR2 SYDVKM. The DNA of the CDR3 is TGTGCCAGCAAGCCTAGCGTGCACGAGCAGTACTTC. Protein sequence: CASKPSVHEQYF.

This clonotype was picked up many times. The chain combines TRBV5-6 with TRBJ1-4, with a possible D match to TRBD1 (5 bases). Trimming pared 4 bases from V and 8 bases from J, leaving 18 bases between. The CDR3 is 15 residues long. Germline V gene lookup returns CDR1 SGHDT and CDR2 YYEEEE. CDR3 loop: CASSGGWQGFEKLFF. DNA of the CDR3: TGTGCCAGCAGCGGAGGATGGCAGGGCTTCGAAAAACTGTTTTTT.

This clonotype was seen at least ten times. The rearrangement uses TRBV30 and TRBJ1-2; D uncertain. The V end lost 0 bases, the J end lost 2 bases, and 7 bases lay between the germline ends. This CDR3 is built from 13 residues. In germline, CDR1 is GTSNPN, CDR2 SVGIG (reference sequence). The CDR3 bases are TGTGCCTGGAGTGTGGAGGAGAACTATGGCTACACCTTC. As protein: CAWSVEENYGYTF.

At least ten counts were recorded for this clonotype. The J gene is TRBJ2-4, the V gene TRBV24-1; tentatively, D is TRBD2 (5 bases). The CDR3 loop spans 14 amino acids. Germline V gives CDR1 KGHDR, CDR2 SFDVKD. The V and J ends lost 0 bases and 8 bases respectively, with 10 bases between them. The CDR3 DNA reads TGTGCCACCAGTGATTTGGACGAGGGTGACATTCAGTACTTC. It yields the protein CATSDLDEGDIQYF.

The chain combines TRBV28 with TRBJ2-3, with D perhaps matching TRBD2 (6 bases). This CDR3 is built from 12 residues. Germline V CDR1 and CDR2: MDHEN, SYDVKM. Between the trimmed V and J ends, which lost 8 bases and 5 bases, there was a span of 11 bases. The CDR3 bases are TGTGCCAGCCGTACGGGAGTAGATACGCAGTATTTT. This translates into CASRTGVDTQYF.